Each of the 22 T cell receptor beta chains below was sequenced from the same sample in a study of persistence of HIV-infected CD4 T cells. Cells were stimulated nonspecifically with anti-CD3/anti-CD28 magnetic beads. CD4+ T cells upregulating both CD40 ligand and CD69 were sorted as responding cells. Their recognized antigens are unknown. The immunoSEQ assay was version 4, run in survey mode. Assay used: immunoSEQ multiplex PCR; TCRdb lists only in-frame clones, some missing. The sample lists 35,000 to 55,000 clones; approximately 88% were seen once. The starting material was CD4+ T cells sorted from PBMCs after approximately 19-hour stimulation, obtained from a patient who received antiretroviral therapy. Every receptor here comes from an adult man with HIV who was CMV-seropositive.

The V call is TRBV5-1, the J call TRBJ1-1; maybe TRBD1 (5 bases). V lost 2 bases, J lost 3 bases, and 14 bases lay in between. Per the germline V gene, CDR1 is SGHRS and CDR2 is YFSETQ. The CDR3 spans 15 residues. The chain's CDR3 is CASSFQTARDTEAFF. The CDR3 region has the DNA TGCGCCAGCAGCTTCCAGACAGCGAGGGACACTGAAGCTTTCTTT.

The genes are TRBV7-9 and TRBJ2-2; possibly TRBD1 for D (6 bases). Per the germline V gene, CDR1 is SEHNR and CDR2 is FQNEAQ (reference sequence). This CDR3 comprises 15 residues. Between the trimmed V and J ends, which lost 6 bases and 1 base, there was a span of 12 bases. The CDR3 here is CASRPGQMNTGELFF. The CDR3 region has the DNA TGTGCCAGCAGACCGGGACAAATGAACACCGGGGAGCTGTTTTTT.

The CDR3 spells CASSPKTGPIGYTF. CDR3 bases: TGTGCCAGCAGCCCAAAGACAGGGCCCATTGGCTACACCTTC. The rearrangement joins TRBV4-2 to TRBJ1-2; the match to TRBD1 covers 7 bases. The CDR3 covers 14 residues. V gave up 4 bases and J gave up 7 bases; unmatched junction bases: 9. The germline CDR1 and CDR2 sequences are LGHNA and YNFKEQ.

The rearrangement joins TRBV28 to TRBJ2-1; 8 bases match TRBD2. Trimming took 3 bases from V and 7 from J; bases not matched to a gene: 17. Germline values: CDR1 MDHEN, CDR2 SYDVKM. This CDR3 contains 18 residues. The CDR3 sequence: CASSFDPRLAPGRNEQFF. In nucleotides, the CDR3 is TGTGCCAGCAGTTTCGACCCCCGACTAGCGCCGGGGAGGAATGAGCAGTTCTTC.

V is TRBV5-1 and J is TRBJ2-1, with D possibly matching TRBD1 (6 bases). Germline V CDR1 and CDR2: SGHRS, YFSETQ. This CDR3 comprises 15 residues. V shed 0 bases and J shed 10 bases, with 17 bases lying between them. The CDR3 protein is CASSLVTTGMEEQFF. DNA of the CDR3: TGCGCCAGCAGCTTGGTCACGACAGGAATGGAGGAGCAGTTCTTC.

CDR3 sequence reads: CASSPGYGYTF. CDR3 nucleotide sequence: TGTGCCAGCAGCCCCGGCTATGGCTACACCTTC. This chain uses TRBV27 with TRBJ1-2; D call uncertain. Trimming removed 6 bases from V and 4 bases from J, with 6 bases in between. Germline values: CDR1 MNHEY, CDR2 SMNVEV (reference sequence). There are 11 residues in the CDR3.

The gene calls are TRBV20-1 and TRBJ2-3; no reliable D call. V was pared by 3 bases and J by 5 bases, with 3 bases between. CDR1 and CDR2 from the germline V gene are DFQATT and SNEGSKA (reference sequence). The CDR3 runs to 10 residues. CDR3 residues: CSASRDTQYF. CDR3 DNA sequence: TGCAGTGCTAGCCGAGATACGCAGTATTTT.

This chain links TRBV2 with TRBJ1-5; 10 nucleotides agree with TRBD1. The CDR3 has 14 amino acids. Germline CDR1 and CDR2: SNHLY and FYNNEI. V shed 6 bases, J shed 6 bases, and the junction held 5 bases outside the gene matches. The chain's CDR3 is CASSPGQGIQPQHF. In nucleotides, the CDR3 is TGTGCCAGCAGCCCGGGACAGGGGATTCAGCCCCAGCATTTT.

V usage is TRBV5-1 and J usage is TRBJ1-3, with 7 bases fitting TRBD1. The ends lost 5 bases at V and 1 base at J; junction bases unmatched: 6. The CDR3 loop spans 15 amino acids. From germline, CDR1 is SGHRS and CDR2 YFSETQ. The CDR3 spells CASRGTEYSGNTIYF. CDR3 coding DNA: TGCGCCAGCAGGGGGACAGAGTATTCTGGAAACACCATATATTTT.

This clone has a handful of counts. The CDR3 DNA reads as TGTGCCAGTTCTTCCGCGGGGGGGCTCACAGATACGCAGTATTTT. Translating gives CASSSAGGLTDTQYF. This chain joins TRBV4-2 and TRBJ2-3, with 9 bases that match TRBD2. Trimming cost V 9 bases and J 2 bases; bases outside gene matches: 9. CDR3 length: 15 amino acids. Germline CDR1 LGHNA, CDR2 YNFKEQ.

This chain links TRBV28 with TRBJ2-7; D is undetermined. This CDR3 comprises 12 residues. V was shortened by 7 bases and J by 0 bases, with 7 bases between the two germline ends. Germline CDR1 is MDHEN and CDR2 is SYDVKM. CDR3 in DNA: TGTGCCAGCATGGATAGCTCCTACGAGCAGTACTTC. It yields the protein CASMDSSYEQYF. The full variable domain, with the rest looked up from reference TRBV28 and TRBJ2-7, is DVKVTQSSRYLVKRTGEKVFLECVQDMDHENMFWYRQDPGLGLRLIYFSYDVKMKEKGDIPEGYSVSREKKERFSLILESASTNQTSMYLCASMDSSYEQYFGPGTRLTVT.

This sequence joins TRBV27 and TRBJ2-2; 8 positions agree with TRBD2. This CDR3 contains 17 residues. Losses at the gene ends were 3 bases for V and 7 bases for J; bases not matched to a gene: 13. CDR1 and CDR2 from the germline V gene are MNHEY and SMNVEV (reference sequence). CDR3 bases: TGTGCCAGCAGTTTTCGGCGGGGGGCCCTGGGAGGCGGGGAGCTGTTTTTT. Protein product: CASSFRRGALGGGELFF.

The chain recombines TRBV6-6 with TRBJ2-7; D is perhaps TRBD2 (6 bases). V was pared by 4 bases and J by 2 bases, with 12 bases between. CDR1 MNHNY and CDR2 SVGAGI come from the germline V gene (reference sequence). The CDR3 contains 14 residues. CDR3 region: CASSSGTHAYEQYF. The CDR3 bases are TGTGCCAGCAGTTCCGGGACTCACGCCTACGAGCAGTACTTC.

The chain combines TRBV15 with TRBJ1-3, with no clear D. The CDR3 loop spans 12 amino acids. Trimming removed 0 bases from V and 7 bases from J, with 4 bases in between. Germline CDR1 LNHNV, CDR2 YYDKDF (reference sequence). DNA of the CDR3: TGTGCCACCAGCAGAGAAAAGAACACCATATATTTT. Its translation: CATSREKNTIYF.

The CDR3 DNA follows: TGTGCCAGCAGCTTCCTCGGGACTCCGAACACCGGGGAGCTGTTTTTT. This codes for CASSFLGTPNTGELFF. The chain links TRBV9 to TRBJ2-2; D may be TRBD2 (6 bases). The CDR3 extends over 16 amino acids. V was clipped by 4 bases and J by 0 bases, with 13 bases between them. Germline V gene sequence: CDR1 SGDLS, CDR2 YYNGEE.

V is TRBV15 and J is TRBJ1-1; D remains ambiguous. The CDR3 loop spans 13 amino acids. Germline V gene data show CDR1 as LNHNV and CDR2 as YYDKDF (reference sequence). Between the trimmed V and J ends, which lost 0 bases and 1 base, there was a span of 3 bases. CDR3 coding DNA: TGTGCCACCAGCAGAGATCCGAACACTGAAGCTTTCTTT. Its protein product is CATSRDPNTEAFF. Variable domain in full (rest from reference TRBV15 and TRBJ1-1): DAMVIQNPRYQVTQFGKPVTLSCSQTLNHNVMYWYQQKSSQAPKLLFHYYDKDFNNEADTPDNFQSRRPNTSFCFLDIRSPGLGDTAMYLCATSRDPNTEAFFGQGTRLTVV.

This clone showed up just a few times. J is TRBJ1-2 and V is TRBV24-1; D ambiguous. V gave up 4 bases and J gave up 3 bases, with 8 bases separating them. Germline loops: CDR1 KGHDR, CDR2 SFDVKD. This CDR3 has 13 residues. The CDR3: CATSEARDYGYTF. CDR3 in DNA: TGTGCCACCAGTGAGGCTAGGGACTATGGCTACACCTTC.

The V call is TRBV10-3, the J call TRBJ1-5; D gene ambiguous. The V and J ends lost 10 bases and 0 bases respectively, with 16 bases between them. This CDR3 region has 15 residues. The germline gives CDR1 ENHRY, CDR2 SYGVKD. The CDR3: CATSLVGDSNQPQHF. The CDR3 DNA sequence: TGTGCCACTTCTCTCGTTGGGGATAGCAATCAGCCCCAGCATTTT.

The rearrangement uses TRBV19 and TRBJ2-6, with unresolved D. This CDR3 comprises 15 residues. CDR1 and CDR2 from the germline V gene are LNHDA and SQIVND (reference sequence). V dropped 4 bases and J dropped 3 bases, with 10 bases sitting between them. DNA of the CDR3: TGTGCCAGTAGTACCGATACGTATGGGGCCAACGTCCTGACTTTC. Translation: CASSTDTYGANVLTF.

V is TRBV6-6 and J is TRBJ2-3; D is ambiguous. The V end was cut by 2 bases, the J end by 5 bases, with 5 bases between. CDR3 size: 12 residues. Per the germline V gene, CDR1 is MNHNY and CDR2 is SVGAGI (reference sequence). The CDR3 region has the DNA TGTGCCAGCAGTTACGACGGAGATACGCAGTATTTT. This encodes CASSYDGDTQYF.

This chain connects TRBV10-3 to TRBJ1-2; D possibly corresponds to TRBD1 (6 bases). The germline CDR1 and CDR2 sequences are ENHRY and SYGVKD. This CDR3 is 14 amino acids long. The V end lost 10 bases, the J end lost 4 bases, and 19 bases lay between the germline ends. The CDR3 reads CATTEGGQFYGYTF. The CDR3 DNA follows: TGTGCCACCACCGAGGGCGGACAGTTCTATGGCTACACCTTC.

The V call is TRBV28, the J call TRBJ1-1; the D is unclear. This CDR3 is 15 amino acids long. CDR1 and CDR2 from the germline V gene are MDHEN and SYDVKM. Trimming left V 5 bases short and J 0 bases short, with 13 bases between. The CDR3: CASSPYRNLNTEAFF. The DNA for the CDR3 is TGTGCCAGCAGTCCCTACAGAAACTTGAACACTGAAGCTTTCTTT.